The clone carrying this TCR beta chain has at least ten counts. Its antigen is not identified. TCRdb itself ran the 5' RACE reads through MiXCR, one entry per CDR3 protein. This repertoire shows roughly 490,000 distinct CDR3 sequences, approximately 15% found once; its top ten account for more than 0.8%. This specimen belongs to a study of identical twins. All of the donors were Caucasians in good health. Germline V gene data show CDR1 as SGHRS and CDR2 as YFSETQ. CDR3 length equals 15 residues. V dropped 0 bases and J dropped 2 bases, with 8 bases sitting between them. Study observations and caveats: The study drew conclusions from cross-sectional statistical analysis, not from following the same donors. Low generation-probability sequences were in excess among twin-shared out-of-frame alpha sequences. Insertions were reduced in abundant cord blood beta clonotypes but not in memory repertoires.

These data also featured in a second study, about yellow fever vaccine responses in identical twins.

The sequenced sample was CD4+ T cells sorted from blood. V usage is TRBV5-1 and J usage is TRBJ2-2; D is possibly TRBD1 (6 bases). The source of this sequence is a young woman in good health. The CDR3 reads CASSLADRNTGELFF. CDR3 nucleotide sequence: TGCGCCAGCAGCTTGGCGGACAGAAACACCGGGGAGCTGTTTTTT. Looking up the rest from reference TRBV5-1 and TRBJ2-2 gives the full variable domain: KAGVTQTPRYLIKTRGQQVTLSCSPISGHRSVSWYQQTPGQGLQFLFEYFSETQRNKGNFPGRFSGRQFSNSRSEMNVSTLELGDSALYLCASSLADRNTGELFFGEGSRLTVL.